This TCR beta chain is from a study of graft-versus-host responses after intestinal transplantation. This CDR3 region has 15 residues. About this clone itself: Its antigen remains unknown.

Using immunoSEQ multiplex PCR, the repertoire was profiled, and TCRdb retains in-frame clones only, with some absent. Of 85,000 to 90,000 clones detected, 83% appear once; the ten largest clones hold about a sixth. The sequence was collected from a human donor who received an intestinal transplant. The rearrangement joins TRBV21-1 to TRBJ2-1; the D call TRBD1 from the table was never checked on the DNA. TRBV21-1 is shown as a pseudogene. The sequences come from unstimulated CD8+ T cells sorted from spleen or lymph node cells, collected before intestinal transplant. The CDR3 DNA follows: TGTGCCAGCAGCAGCCGGGACAGGGAGGGCAATGAGCAGTTCTTC. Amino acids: CASSSRDREGNEQFF.